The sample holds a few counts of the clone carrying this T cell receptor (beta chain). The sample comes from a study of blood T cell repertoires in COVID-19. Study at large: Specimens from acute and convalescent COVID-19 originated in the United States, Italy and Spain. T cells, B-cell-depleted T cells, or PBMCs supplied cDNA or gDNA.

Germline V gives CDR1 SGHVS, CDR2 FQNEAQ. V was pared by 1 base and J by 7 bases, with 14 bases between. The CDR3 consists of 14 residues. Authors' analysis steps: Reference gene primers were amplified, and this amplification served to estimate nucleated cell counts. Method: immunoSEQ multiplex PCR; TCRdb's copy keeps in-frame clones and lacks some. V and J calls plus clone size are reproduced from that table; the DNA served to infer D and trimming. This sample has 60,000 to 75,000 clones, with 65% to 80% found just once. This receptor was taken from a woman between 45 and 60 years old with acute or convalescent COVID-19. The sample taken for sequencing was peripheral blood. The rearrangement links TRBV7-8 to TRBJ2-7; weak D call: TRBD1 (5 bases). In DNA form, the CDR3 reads TGTGCCAGCAGCTTAGATCAAGGGGCGTCGGAGCAGTACTTC. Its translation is CASSLDQGASEQYF.